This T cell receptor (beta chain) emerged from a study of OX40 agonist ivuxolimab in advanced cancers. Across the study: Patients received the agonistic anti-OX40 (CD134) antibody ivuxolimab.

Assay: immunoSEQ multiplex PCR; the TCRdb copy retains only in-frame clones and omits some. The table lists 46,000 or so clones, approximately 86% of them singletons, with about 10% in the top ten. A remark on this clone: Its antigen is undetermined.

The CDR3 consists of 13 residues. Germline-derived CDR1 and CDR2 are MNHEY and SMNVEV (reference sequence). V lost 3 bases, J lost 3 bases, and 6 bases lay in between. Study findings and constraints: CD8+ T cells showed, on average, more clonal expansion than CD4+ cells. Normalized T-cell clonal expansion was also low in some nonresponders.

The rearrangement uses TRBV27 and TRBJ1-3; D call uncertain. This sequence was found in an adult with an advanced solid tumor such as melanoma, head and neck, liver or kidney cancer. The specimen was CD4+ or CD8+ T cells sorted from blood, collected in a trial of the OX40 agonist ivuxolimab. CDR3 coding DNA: TGTGCCAGCAGTTTTTCCAGTGGAAACACCATATATTTT. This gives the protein CASSFSSGNTIYF.